This T cell receptor beta chain was found in a study of cytomegalovirus exposure and HLA in healthy donors. Germline V CDR1 and CDR2: SNHLY, FYNNEI. The CDR3 loop spans 14 amino acids. V shed 4 bases, J shed 6 bases, and the junction held 6 bases outside the gene matches. 13 Jbeta primers and 60 Vbeta primers were used for the PCR. The protocol was immunoSEQ multiplex PCR, while the TCRdb copy is restricted to in-frame clones and leaves out a portion. The sample has 150,000 to 200,000 clones, more than 65% seen once. The J gene is TRBJ2-4, the V gene TRBV2; 7 nucleotides agree with TRBD2. Input material: PBMCs. The TCR comes from a woman aged 25 to 39 in good health and CMV-seronegative. CDR3 DNA: TGTGCCAGCAGTGTTTTCGGCGGGGGAAACATTCAGTACTTC. Its protein is CASSVFGGGNIQYF.